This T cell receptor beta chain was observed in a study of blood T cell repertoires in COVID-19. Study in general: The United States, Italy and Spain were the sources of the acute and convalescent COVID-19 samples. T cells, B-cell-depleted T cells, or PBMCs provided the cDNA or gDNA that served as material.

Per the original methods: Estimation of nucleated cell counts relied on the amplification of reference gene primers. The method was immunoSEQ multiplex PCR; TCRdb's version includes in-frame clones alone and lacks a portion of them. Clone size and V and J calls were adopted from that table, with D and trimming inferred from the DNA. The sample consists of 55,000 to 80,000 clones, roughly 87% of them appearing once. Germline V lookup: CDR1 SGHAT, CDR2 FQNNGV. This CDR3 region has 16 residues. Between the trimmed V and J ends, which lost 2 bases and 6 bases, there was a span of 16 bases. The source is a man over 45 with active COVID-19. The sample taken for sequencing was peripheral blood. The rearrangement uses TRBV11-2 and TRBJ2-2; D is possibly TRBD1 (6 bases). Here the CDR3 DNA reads TGTGCCAGCAGCTTATCCCGGAACAGGGCGGCCGGGGAGCTGTTTTTT. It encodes CASSLSRNRAAGELFF.